The 31 T cell receptor beta chains listed next were all sequenced from one sample in a study of T cell repertoires in ileal Crohn's disease. Profiled with immunoSEQ multiplex PCR; TCRdb holds only in-frame clones, not every one. This sample has 14,000 or so clones, with approximately 81% found just once. Sequencing was done on a sample of ileal tissue. Receptors were obtained from an adult with Crohn's disease.

Only a few counts were recorded for this clone. The rearrangement links TRBV29-1 to TRBJ2-1; 7 bases align to TRBD2. V shed 4 bases and J 5 bases; nucleotides not matched to a gene: 5. This CDR3 contains 13 residues. Germline CDR1 reads SQVTM; CDR2 reads ANQGSEA. Here the CDR3 reads CSVGLAADNEQFF. CDR3 DNA: TGCAGCGTTGGGCTAGCGGCTGACAATGAGCAGTTCTTC.

The chain carries TRBV2 and TRBJ2-3, with 8 bases lining up with TRBD1. The V gene end was trimmed by 0 bases and the J gene end by 3 bases; junction bases not matched to a gene: 8. The CDR3 covers 17 residues. The germline CDR1 and CDR2 sequences are SNHLY and FYNNEI. CDR3 in amino acids: CASSEARQGAGTDTQYF. In nucleotides, the CDR3 is TGTGCCAGCAGTGAAGCGCGTCAGGGGGCGGGGACAGATACGCAGTATTTT. Combining the CDR3 with reference TRBV2 and TRBJ2-3 gives the whole variable domain EPEVTQTPSHQVTQMGQEVILRCVPISNHLYFYWYRQILGQKVEFLVSFYNNEISEKSEIFDDQFSVERPDGSNFTLKIRSTKLEDSAMYFCASSEARQGAGTDTQYFGPGTRLTVL.

This chain links TRBV28 with TRBJ2-2; D is uncertain. V lost 5 bases and J 1 base, leaving 8 bases between the germline ends. The germline V gene encodes CDR1 MDHEN and CDR2 SYDVKM. This CDR3 has 14 amino acids. CDR3 region: CASSQIVNTGELFF. The CDR3 bases are TGTGCCAGCAGTCAAATTGTGAACACCGGGGAGCTGTTTTTT.

V gene TRBV18 combines with J gene TRBJ1-5; D is unclear. CDR3 length: 15 amino acids. Germline V gives CDR1 KGHSH, CDR2 LQKENI. V shed 2 bases and J shed 4 bases, with 12 bases lying between them. CDR3 coding DNA: TGTGCCAGCTCACCAGGGAGGAGTGGGAATCAGCCCCAGCATTTT. Protein: CASSPGRSGNQPQHF.

This clone showed up just once. This chain joins TRBV6-6 and TRBJ2-3; 10 bases are shared with TRBD2. The trim removed 5 bases at V and 6 bases at J, leaving 8 bases unmatched. This CDR3 spans 15 amino acids. Germline CDR1 MNHNY, CDR2 SVGAGI (reference sequence). The CDR3 DNA reads TGTGCCAGCAGTACCCGAGCGGGGGGGGCTGATACGCAGTATTTT. Residues: CASSTRAGGADTQYF.

This clone is a singleton in its sample. The V gene is TRBV28, the J gene TRBJ2-5, with 10 bases aligning to TRBD1. Germline lookup yields CDR1 MDHEN and CDR2 SYDVKM. This CDR3 region has 19 residues. After removal of 5 bases from V and 0 bases from J, the junction contained 15 bases not matched to a gene. Here the CDR3 DNA reads TGTGCCAGCAGTACCTACGTCCCGGGACAGGGGACGTACCAAGAGACCCAGTACTTC. Protein sequence: CASSTYVPGQGTYQETQYF.

V gene TRBV28 combines with J gene TRBJ2-7; a possible D gene is TRBD2 (6 bases). Germline V CDR1 and CDR2: MDHEN, SYDVKM. V was cut by 5 bases and J by 0 bases, with 11 bases left in between. This CDR3 is 14 amino acids long. The CDR3 spells CASSGTPSSYEQYF. The CDR3, as DNA: TGTGCCAGCAGTGGGACTCCGAGCTCCTACGAGCAGTACTTC.

The chain has TRBV5-1 and TRBJ2-3, with D perhaps matching TRBD1 (6 bases). The V gene's germline CDR1 is SGHRS and CDR2 YFSETQ. Trimming took 0 bases from V and 3 from J, leaving 8 bases between them. The CDR3 is made up of 14 amino acids. The CDR3 DNA reads TGCGCCAGCAGCTTGGACAGGGAGACAGATACGCAGTATTTT. Protein sequence: CASSLDRETDTQYF.

The rearrangement uses TRBV4-1 and TRBJ2-7; 14 bases align to TRBD2. J gave up 1 base and V 5 bases, and 13 bases lay outside the gene matches. Germline V lookup: CDR1 MGHRA, CDR2 YSYEKL. The CDR3 runs to 19 residues. In DNA form, the CDR3 reads TGCGCCAGCAGCACGAAACCCGGGACTAGCGGGAGCTCGTCCTACGAGCAGTACTTC. It encodes CASSTKPGTSGSSSYEQYF.

J is TRBJ2-6 and V is TRBV28; possibly TRBD1 for D (6 bases). V was trimmed by 5 bases and J by 4 bases, leaving 15 bases between them. Per the germline V gene, CDR1 is MDHEN and CDR2 is SYDVKM. CDR3 length: 16 amino acids. CDR3 DNA sequence: TGTGCCAGCAGTCCGTGGGGACAAAGAGGGGCCAACGTCCTGACTTTC. As protein: CASSPWGQRGANVLTF.

The V call is TRBV10-3, the J call TRBJ2-7, with D tentatively TRBD2 (5 bases). Germline V gene sequence: CDR1 ENHRY, CDR2 SYGVKD. This CDR3 region has 14 residues. V dropped 3 bases and J dropped 2 bases, with 11 bases sitting between them. DNA for the CDR3: TGTGCCATCAGTGAAATGCGGGCGGCCTACGAGCAGTACTTC. Translating gives CAISEMRAAYEQYF.

The chain links TRBV7-2 to TRBJ2-3; 8 bases agree with TRBD2. V gave up 0 bases and J gave up 6 bases; unmatched junction bases: 5. In germline, CDR1 is SGHTA, CDR2 FQGNSA. The CDR3 is 15 residues long. The CDR3 is CASSLAIGGGDTQYF. The CDR3 nucleotides read TGTGCCAGCAGCTTAGCAATCGGGGGGGGCGATACGCAGTATTTT.

The chain links TRBV28 to TRBJ2-7; 7 bases are shared with TRBD1. Looked up from germline, CDR1 is MDHEN and CDR2 is SYDVKM. This CDR3 region has 15 residues. The junction had 15 bases not matched to a gene; V was cut back by 5 bases and J by 8 bases. The CDR3 sequence is CASSLLRQGILKQYF. In DNA, the CDR3 is TGTGCCAGCAGTCTACTCAGACAGGGTATATTGAAGCAGTACTTC.

The chain is built from TRBV11-2 and TRBJ2-3, with D possibly matching TRBD2 (6 bases). Germline-derived CDR1 and CDR2 are SGHAT and FQNNGV. CDR3 length equals 15 residues. V dropped 1 base and J dropped 1 base, with 9 bases sitting between them. This CDR3 reads CASSLVGGGTDTQYF. In DNA, the CDR3 is TGTGCCAGCAGCTTAGTCGGGGGAGGCACAGATACGCAGTATTTT.

V and J are TRBV27 and TRBJ2-3, with D hard to call. Looked up from germline, CDR1 is MNHEY and CDR2 is SMNVEV (reference sequence). Trimming took 6 bases from V and 3 from J, leaving 16 bases between them. CDR3 length: 15 residues. Written as DNA, the CDR3 is TGTGCCAGCAGCCAAAATCCCTCTAGAACAGATACGCAGTATTTT. It encodes CASSQNPSRTDTQYF.

The rearrangement links TRBV19 to TRBJ1-5; D gene unclear. The CDR3 totals 15 residues. V dropped 4 bases and J dropped 2 bases, with 12 bases sitting between them. Germline V lookup: CDR1 LNHDA, CDR2 SQIVND (reference sequence). CDR3 residues: CASSSSLGGNQPQHF. In nucleotides, the CDR3 is TGTGCCAGTAGTAGCTCCCTCGGGGGCAATCAGCCCCAGCATTTT.

The chain couples TRBV11-2 to TRBJ2-1; D may be TRBD2 (5 bases). The ends were cut back, 4 bases at V and 5 bases at J, with 15 bases in the middle. Per the germline V gene, CDR1 is SGHAT and CDR2 is FQNNGV. This CDR3 spans 15 amino acids. The CDR3: CASSSYPPGDNEQFF. For the CDR3, the DNA is TGTGCCAGCAGCTCCTATCCCCCCGGGGACAATGAGCAGTTCTTC.

The count of this clone is one. The chain recombines TRBV4-2 with TRBJ2-3; 11 bases map to TRBD2. Germline values: CDR1 LGHNA, CDR2 YNFKEQ. The CDR3 has 16 residues. J was trimmed by 4 bases and V by 0 bases; bases with no gene match: 3. Here the CDR3 DNA reads TGTGCCAGCAGCCAAGAGATAGCGGGGGGGCCAGATACGCAGTATTTT. The encoded protein is CASSQEIAGGPDTQYF.

The gene calls are TRBV6-6 and TRBJ1-6; a weak D match, TRBD1 (5 bases). V lost 6 bases, J lost 8 bases, and 14 bases lay in between. The CDR3 has 14 residues. Germline values: CDR1 MNHNY, CDR2 SVGAGI (reference sequence). CDR3 protein: CASRGSQGDSPLHF. CDR3 in DNA: TGTGCCAGCAGGGGTTCTCAAGGGGATTCACCCCTCCACTTT.

In this sample, this clone turned up a few times. The J gene is TRBJ2-3, the V gene TRBV7-3; 10 bases align to TRBD2. The CDR3 consists of 15 residues. V lost 3 bases to trimming and J lost 4 bases; unmatched junction nucleotides: 4. Germline CDR1 reads SGHTA; CDR2 reads FQGTGA. The CDR3 DNA reads as TGTGCCAGCAGCTTGAGCGGGGGGGCCGCAGATACGCAGTATTTT. Amino acids: CASSLSGGAADTQYF.

For the CDR3, the DNA is TGTGCCAGCAGTTACGAACAGGTCAGGGGCTACAATGAGCAGTTCTTC. Protein sequence: CASSYEQVRGYNEQFF. V and J are TRBV6-5 and TRBJ2-1; TRBD1 is a possible D gene (6 bases). With 2 bases removed from V and 3 bases from J, the gap between germline ends came to 14 bases. The CDR3 covers 16 residues. Germline V lookup: CDR1 MNHEY, CDR2 SVGAGI.

This chain connects TRBV9 to TRBJ2-5; 7 nucleotides align to TRBD2. The tail of the sequence fits TRBJ2-7 better, so the J call may be wrong. Germline loops: CDR1 SGDLS, CDR2 YYNGEE. The CDR3 has 14 residues. CDR3 protein: CASSLRDYTYEQYF. The DNA for the CDR3 is TGTGCCAGCAGCCTCCGGGACTACACCTACGAGCAGTACTTC.

The rearrangement links TRBV6-1 to TRBJ2-7, with D perhaps TRBD1 (5 bases). CDR1 is MNHNS and CDR2 is SASEGT in the germline V gene. V was clipped by 5 bases and J by 1 base, with 9 bases between them. The CDR3 is 13 residues long. This CDR3 reads CASSIQESYEQYF. The CDR3 DNA follows: TGTGCCAGCAGTATACAGGAGTCCTACGAGCAGTACTTC.

This rearrangement joins TRBV5-1 to TRBJ1-1, with a weak D call TRBD1 (6 bases). Germline CDR1 and CDR2: SGHRS and YFSETQ. The CDR3 totals 13 residues. V lost 2 bases and J lost 5, with 10 bases in between. CDR3 nucleotides: TGCGCCAGCAGCTTCCAGGGGATTACTGAAGCTTTCTTT. Its translation is CASSFQGITEAFF.

The rearrangement joins TRBV7-3 to TRBJ2-2; TRBD2 is a possible D gene (7 bases). Germline-derived CDR1 and CDR2 are SGHTA and FQGTGA. V was shortened by 4 bases and J by 6 bases, with 18 bases between the two germline ends. The CDR3 has 16 amino acids. In DNA form, the CDR3 reads TGTGCCAGCAGCTCTGGCCCTTTAGGGGGGGCCGGGGAGCTGTTTTTT. It translates to CASSSGPLGGAGELFF.

V and J are TRBV7-8 and TRBJ1-3; D gene unclear. CDR1 and CDR2 from the germline V gene are SGHVS and FQNEAQ. The V end lost 5 bases, the J end lost 4 bases, and 6 bases lay between the germline ends. The CDR3 consists of 12 residues. CDR3 sequence reads: CASSPTGNTIYF. The DNA of the CDR3 is TGTGCCAGCAGCCCAACAGGAAACACCATATATTTT. The full variable domain, its missing parts supplied by reference TRBV7-8 and TRBJ1-3, is GAGVSQSPRYKVAKRGQDVALRCDPISGHVSLFWYQQALGQGPEFLTYFQNEAQLDKSGLPSDRFFAERPEGSVSTLKIQRTQQEDSAVYLCASSPTGNTIYFGEGSWLTVV.

The V and J genes are TRBV2 and TRBJ1-4; a weak D match, TRBD1 (6 bases). The CDR3 loop spans 16 amino acids. Trimming cost V 4 bases and J 2 bases, with 14 bases left between them. Germline V gene lookup returns CDR1 SNHLY and CDR2 FYNNEI. The CDR3 spells CASSGQAPVTNEKLFF. For the CDR3, the DNA is TGTGCCAGCAGTGGACAGGCGCCCGTCACTAATGAAAAACTGTTTTTT.

This sequence joins TRBV6-5 and TRBJ2-2; D might be TRBD1 (6 bases). Germline CDR1 reads MNHEY; CDR2 reads SVGAGI. The CDR3 spans 14 residues. V was shortened by 4 bases and J by 4 bases, with 10 bases between the two germline ends. This chain's CDR3 is CASSSQQGTGELFF. In nucleotides, the CDR3 is TGTGCCAGCAGTTCTCAACAGGGCACCGGGGAGCTGTTTTTT.

V usage is TRBV2 and J usage is TRBJ2-3, with 8 nucleotides matching TRBD1. Germline V lookup: CDR1 SNHLY, CDR2 FYNNEI. The V segment lost 5 bases and the J segment 3 bases; nucleotides outside the gene matches: 7. The CDR3 is 15 amino acids. The CDR3 bases are TGTGCCAGCAGTTACAGGGGGATGGGTACAGATACGCAGTATTTT. Translated, it gives CASSYRGMGTDTQYF.

The chain joins TRBV30 to TRBJ1-1; unclear D gene. The CDR3 is made up of 12 amino acids. Per the germline V gene, CDR1 is GTSNPN and CDR2 is SVGIG (reference sequence). Trimming took off 0 bases at V and 5 bases at J, with 7 bases between the two ends. This CDR3 reads CAWSVGDTEAFF. In DNA form, the CDR3 reads TGTGCCTGGAGTGTCGGGGATACTGAAGCTTTCTTT.

The V gene is TRBV25-1, the J gene TRBJ2-2, with 10 bases identical to TRBD1. Per germline, CDR1 MGHDK and CDR2 SYGVNS. Unmatched junction bases numbered 4, after V lost 4 bases and J lost 2 bases. This CDR3 comprises 16 residues. Here the CDR3 reads CASSGRTGGNTGELFF. The CDR3 DNA follows: TGTGCCAGCAGTGGGAGGACAGGGGGTAACACCGGGGAGCTGTTTTTT.